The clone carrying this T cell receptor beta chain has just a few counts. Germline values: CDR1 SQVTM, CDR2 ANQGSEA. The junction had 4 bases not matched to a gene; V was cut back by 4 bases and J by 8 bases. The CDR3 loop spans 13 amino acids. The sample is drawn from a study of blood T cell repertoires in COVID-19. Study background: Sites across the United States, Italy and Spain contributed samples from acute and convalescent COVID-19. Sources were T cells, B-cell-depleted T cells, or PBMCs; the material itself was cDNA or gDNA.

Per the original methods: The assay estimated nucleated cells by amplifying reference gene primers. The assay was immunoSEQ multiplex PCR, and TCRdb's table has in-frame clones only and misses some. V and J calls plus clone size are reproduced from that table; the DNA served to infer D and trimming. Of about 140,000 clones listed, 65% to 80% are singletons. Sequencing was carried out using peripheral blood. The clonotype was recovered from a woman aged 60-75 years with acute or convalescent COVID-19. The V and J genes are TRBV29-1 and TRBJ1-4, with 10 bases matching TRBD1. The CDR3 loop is CSVGSGQGEKLFF. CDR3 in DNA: TGCAGCGTTGGTTCGGGACAGGGGGAAAAACTGTTTTTT.